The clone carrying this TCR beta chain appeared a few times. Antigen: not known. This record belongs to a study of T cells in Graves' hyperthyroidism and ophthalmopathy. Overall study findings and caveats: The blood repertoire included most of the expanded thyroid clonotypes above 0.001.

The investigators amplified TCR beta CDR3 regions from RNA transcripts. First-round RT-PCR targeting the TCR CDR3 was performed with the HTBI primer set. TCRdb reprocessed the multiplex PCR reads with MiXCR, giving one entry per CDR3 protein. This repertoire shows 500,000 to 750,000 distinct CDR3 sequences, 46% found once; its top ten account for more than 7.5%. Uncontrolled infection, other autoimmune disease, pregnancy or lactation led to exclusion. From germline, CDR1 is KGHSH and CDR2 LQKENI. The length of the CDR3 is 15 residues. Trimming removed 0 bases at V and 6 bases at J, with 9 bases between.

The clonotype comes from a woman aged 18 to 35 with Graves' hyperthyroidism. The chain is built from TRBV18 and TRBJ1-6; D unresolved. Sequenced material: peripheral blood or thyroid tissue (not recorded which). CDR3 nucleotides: TGTGCCAGCTCACCACCTACTGGGTTTAATTCACCCCTCCACTTT. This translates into CASSPPTGFNSPLHF.